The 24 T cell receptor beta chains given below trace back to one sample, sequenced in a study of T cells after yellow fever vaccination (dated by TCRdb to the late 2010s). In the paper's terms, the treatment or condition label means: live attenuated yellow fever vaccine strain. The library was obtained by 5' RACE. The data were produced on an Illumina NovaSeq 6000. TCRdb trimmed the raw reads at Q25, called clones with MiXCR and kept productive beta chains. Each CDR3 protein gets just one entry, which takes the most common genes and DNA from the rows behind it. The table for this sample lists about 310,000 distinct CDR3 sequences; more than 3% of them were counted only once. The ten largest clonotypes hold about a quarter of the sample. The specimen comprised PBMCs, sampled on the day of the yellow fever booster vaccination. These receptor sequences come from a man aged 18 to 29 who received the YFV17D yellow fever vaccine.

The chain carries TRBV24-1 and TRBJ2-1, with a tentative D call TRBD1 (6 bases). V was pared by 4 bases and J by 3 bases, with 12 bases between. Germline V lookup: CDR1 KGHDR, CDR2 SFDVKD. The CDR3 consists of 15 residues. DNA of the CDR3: TGTGCCACCAGTGACAAGACAGGATACTACAATGAGCAGTTCTTC. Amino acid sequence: CATSDKTGYYNEQFF.

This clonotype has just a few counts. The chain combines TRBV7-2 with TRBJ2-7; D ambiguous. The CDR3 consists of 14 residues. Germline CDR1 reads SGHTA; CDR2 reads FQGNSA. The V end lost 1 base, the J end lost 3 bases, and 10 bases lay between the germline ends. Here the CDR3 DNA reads TGTGCCAGCAGCTTAGGGCCTCTCATCTACGAGCAGTACTTC. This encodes CASSLGPLIYEQYF.

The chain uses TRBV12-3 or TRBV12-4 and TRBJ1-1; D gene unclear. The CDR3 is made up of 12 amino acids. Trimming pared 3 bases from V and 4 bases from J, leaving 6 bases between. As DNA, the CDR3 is TGTGCCAGCAGTTTTCAGGTCACTGAAGCTTTCTTT. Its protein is CASSFQVTEAFF.

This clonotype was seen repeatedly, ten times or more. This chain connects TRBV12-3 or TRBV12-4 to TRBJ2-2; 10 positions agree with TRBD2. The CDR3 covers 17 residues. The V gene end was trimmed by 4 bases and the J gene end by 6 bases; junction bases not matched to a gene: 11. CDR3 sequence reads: CASSSSSGGPRPGELFF. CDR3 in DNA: TGTGCCAGCAGTTCCTCTAGCGGGGGTCCAAGGCCCGGGGAGCTGTTTTTT.

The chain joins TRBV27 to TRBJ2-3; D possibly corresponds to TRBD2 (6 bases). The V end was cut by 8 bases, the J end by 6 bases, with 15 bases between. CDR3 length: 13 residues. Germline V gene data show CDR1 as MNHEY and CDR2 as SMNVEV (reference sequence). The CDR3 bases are TGTGCCAGCTTACCCTCCGGGGGTGATACGCAGTATTTT. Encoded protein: CASLPSGGDTQYF.

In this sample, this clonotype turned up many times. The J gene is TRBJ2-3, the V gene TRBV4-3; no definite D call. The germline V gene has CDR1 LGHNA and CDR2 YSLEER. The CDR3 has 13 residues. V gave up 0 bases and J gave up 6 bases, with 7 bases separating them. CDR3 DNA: TGCGCCAGCAGCCAAGATGTATCTGATACGCAGTATTTT. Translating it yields CASSQDVSDTQYF.

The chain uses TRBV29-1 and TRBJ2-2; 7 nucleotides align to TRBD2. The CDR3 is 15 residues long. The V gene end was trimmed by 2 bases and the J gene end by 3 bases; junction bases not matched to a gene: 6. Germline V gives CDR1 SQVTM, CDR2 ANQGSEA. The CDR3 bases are TGCAGCGTTGAACCCGCGGGGGTACACACCGGGGAGCTGTTTTTT. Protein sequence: CSVEPAGVHTGELFF.

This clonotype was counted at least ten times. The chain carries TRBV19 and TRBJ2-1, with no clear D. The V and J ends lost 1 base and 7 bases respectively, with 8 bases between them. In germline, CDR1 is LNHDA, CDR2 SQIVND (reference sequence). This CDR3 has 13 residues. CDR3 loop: CASSIGSRNEQFF. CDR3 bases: TGTGCCAGTAGTATAGGGTCTCGGAATGAGCAGTTCTTC.

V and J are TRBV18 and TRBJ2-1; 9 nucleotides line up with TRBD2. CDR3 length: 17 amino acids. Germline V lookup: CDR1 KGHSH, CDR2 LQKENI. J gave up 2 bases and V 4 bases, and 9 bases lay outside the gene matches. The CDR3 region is CASSLAGTSRTYNEQFF. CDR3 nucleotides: TGTGCCAGCTCACTAGCGGGGACTAGCCGGACCTACAATGAGCAGTTCTTC.

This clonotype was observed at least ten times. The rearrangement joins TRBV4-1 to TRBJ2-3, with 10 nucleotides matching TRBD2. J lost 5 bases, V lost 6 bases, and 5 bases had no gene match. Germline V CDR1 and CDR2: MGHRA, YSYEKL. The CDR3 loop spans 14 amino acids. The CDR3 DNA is TGCGCCAGCAGATCAGAGCGGGGGGGAGATACGCAGTATTTT. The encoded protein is CASRSERGGDTQYF.

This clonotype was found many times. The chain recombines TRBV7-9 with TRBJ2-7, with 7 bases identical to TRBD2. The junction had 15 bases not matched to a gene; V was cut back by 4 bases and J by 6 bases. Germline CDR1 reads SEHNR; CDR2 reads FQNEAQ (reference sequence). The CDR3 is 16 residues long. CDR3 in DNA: TGTGCCAGCAGCTCAAGCTTGGGAGGGCGATCGGGCGAGCAGTACGTC. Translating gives CASSSSLGGRSGEQYV.

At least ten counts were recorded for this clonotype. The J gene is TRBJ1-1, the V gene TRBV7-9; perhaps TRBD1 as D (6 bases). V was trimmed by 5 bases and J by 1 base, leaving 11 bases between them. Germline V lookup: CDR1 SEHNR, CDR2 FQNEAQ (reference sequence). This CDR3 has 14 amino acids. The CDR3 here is CASSGPGENTEAFF. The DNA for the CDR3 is TGTGCCAGCAGCGGACCAGGGGAGAACACTGAAGCTTTCTTT.

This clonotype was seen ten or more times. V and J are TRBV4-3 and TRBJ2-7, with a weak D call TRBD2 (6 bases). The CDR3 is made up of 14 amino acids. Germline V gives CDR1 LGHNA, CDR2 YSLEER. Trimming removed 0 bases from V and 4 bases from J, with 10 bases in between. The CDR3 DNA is TGCGCCAGCAGCCAAGAAGGAGGGACTTACGAGCAGTACTTC. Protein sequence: CASSQEGGTYEQYF.

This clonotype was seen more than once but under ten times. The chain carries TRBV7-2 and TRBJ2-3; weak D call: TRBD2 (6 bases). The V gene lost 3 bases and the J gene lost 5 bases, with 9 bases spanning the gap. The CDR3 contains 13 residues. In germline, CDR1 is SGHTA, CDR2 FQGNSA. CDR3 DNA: TGTGCCAGCAGCTTCAATAGCGGAGATACGCAGTATTTT. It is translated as CASSFNSGDTQYF. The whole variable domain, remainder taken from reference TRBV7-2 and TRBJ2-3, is GAGVSQSPSNKVTEKGKDVELRCDPISGHTALYWYRQSLGQGLEFLIYFQGNSAPDKSGLPSDRFSAERTGGSVSTLTIQRTQQEDSAVYLCASSFNSGDTQYFGPGTRLTVL.

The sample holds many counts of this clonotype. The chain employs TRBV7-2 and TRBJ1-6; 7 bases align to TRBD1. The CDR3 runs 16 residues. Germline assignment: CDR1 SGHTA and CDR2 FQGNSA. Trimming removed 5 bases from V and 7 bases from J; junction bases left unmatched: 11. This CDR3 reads CASSKGTGQSNSPLHF. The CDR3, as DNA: TGTGCCAGCAGCAAGGGAACGGGACAGTCGAATTCACCCCTCCACTTT.

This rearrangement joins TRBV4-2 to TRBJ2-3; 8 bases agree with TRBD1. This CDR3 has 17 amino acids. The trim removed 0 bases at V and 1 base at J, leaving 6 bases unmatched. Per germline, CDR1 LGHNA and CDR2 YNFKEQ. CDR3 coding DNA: TGTGCCAGCAGCCAAGATTTTGAGACAGGGGGCACAGATACGCAGTATTTT. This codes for CASSQDFETGGTDTQYF.

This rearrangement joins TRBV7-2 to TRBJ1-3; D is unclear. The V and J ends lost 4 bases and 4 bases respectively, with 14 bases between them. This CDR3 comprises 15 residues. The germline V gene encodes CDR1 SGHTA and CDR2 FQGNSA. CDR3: CASSWEYGRGNTIYF. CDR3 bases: TGTGCCAGCAGCTGGGAGTACGGGCGGGGAAACACCATATATTTT.

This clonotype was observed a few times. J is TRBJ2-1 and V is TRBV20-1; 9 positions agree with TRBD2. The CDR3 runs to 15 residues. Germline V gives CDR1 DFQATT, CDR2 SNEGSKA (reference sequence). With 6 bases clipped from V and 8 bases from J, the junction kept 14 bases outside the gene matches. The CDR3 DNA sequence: TGCAGTGCCCTCCGCGGCGGGGGGGGACTGTATGAGCAGTTCTTC. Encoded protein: CSALRGGGGLYEQFF.

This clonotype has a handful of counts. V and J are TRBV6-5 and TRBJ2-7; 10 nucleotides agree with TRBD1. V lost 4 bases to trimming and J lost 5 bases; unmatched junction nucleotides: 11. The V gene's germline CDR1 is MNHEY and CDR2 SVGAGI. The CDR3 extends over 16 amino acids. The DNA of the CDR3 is TGTGCCAGCAGTTCCGAAGGGACAGGGGTCGGAGACGAGCAGTACTTC. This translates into CASSSEGTGVGDEQYF.

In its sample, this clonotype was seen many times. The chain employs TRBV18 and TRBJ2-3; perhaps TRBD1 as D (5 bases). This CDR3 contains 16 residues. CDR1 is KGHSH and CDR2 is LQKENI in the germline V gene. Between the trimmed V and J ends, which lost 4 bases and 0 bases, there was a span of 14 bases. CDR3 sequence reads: CASSRRQQASTDTQYF. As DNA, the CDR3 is TGTGCCAGCTCACGACGCCAACAGGCAAGCACAGATACGCAGTATTTT.

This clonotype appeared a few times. This CDR3 reads CASRPPGSNQPQHF. Written as DNA, the CDR3 is TGTGCCAGCAGACCCCCGGGTAGCAATCAGCCCCAGCATTTT. The J gene is TRBJ1-5, the V gene TRBV12-3 or TRBV12-4; D gene unclear. The length of the CDR3 is 14 residues. V lost 6 bases, J lost 0 bases, and 9 bases lay in between.

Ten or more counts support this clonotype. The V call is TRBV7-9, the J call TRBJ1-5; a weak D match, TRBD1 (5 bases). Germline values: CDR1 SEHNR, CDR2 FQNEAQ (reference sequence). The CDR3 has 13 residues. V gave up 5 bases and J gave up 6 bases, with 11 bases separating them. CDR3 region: CASSDTGAQPQHF. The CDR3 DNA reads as TGTGCCAGCAGCGATACCGGGGCTCAGCCCCAGCATTTT.

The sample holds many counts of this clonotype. CDR3 sequence reads: CASSPWDRDGYTF. CDR3 coding DNA: TGTGCCAGCAGTCCCTGGGACAGGGACGGCTACACCTTC. The rearrangement joins TRBV6-6 to TRBJ1-2; 9 bases agree with TRBD1. The CDR3 extends over 13 amino acids. CDR1 is MNHNY and CDR2 is SVGAGI in the germline V gene (reference sequence). The trim removed 5 bases at V and 8 bases at J, leaving 6 bases unmatched.

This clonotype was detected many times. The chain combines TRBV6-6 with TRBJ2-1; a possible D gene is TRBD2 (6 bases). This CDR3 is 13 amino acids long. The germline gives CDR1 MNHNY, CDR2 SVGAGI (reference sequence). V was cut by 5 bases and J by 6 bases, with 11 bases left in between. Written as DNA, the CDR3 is TGTGCCAGCAGTGCCCCCGGGGGCAATGAGCAGTTCTTC. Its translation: CASSAPGGNEQFF.